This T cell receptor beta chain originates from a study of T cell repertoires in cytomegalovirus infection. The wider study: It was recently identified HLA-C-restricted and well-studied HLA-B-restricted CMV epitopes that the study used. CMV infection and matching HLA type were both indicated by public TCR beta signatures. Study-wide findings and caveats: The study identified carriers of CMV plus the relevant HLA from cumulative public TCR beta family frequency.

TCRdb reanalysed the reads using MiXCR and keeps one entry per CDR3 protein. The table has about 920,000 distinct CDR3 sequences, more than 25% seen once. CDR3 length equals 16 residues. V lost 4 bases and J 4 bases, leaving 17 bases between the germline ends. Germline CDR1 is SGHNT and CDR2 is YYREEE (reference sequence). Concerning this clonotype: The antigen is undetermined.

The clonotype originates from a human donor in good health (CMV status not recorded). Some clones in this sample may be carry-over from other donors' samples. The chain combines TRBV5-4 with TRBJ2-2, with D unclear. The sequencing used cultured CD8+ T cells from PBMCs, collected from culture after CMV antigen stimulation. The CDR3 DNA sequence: TGTGCCAGCAGCATGGACGGCGGAAAGGCCACCGGGGAGCTGTTTTTT. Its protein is CASSMDGGKATGELFF.